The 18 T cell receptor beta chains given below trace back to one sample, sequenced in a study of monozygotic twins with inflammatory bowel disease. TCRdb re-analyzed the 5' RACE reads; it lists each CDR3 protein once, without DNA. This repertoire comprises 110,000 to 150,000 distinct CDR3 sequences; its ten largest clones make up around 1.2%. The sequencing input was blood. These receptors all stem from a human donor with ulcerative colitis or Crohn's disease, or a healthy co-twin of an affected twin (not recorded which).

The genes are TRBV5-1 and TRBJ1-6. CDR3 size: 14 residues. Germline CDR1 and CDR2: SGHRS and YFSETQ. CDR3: CASSLTLLNSPLHF.

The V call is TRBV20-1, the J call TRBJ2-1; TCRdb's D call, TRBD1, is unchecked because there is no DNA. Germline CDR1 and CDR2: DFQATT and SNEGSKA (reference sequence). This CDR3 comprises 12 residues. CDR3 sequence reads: CSARGVYNEQFF.

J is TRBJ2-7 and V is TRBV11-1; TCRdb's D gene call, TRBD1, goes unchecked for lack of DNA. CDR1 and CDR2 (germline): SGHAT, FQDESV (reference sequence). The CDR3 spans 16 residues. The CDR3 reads CASSLGLGQGNYEQYF. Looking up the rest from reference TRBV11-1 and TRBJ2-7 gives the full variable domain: EAEVAQSPRYKITEKSQAVAFWCDPISGHATLYWYRQILGQGPELLVQFQDESVVDDSQLPKDRFSAERLKGVDSTLKIQPAELGDSAMYLCASSLGLGQGNYEQYFGPGTRLTVT.

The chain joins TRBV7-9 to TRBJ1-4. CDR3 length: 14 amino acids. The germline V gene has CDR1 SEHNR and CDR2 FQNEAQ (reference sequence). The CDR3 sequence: CASSKGALGEKLFF.

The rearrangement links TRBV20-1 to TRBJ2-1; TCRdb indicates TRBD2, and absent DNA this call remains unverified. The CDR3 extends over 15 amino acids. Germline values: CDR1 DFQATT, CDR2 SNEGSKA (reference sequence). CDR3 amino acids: CSAPFTSGRAGEQFF.

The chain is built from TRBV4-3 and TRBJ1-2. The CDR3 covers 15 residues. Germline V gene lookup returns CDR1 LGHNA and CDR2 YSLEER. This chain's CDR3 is CASSQEPETNYGYTF.

The CDR3 sequence: CSARVGANNEQYF. The chain links TRBV20-1 to TRBJ2-7; the D call from TCRdb, TRBD1, cannot be confirmed without DNA. Germline-derived CDR1 and CDR2 are DFQATT and SNEGSKA (reference sequence). The CDR3 spans 13 residues.

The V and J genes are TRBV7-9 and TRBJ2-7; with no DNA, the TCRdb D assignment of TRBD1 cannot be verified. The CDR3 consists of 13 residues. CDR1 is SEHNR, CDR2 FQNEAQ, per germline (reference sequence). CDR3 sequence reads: CASSRTVSYEQYF.

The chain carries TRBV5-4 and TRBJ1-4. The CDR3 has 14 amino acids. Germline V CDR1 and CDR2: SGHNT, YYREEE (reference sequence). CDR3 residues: CASSSDIWNEKLFF.

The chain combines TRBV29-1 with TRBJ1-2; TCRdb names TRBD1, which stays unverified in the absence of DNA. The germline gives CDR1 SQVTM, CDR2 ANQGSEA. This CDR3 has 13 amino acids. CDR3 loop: CSVGDSSNYGYTF.

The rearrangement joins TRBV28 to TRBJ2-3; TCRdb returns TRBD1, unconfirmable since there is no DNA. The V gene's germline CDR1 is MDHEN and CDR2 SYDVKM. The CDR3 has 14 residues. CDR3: CARWQGPSTDTQYF.

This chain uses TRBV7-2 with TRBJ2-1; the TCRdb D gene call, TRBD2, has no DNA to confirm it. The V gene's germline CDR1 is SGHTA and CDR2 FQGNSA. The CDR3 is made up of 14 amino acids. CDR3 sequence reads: CASSLAGGANEQFF.

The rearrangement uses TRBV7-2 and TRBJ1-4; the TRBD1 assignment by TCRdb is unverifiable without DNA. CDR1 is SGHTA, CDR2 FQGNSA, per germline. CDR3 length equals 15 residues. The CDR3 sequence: CASSTSWGSNEKLFF.

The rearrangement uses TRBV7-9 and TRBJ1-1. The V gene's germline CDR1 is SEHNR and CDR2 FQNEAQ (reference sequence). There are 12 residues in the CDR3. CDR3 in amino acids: CASSLTNTEAFF.

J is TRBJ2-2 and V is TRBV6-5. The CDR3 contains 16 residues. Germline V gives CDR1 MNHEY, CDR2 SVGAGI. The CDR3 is CASSYLTSANTGELFF.

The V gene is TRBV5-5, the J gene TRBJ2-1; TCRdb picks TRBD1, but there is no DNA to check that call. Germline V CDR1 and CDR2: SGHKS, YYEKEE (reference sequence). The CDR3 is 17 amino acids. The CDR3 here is CASSQFLGGHSYNEQFF.

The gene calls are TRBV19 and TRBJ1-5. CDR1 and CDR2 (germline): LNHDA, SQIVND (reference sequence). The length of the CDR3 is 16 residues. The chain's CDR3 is CASSIAGTVFNQPQHF. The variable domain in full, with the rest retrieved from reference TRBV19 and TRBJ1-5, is DGGITQSPKYLFRKEGQNVTLSCEQNLNHDAMYWYRQDPGQGLRLIYYSQIVNDFQKGDIAEGYSVSREKKESFPLTVTSAQKNPTAFYLCASSIAGTVFNQPQHFGDGTRLSIL.

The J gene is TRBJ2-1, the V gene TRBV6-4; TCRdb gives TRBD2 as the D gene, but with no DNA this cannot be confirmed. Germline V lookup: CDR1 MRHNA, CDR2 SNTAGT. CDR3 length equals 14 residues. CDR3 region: CASSLLAGDNEQFF.